This T cell receptor (beta chain) appears in the sequencing data of a study of a mutant IDH1 vaccine in newly diagnosed glioma. Across the whole study: Following radiotherapy alone, or alongside temozolomide cycles, vaccination was started after an interval of 4-6 weeks. Earlier treatment was radiotherapy, temozolomide, or both, with most getting both.

On this clone: Its antigen is undetermined.

Assay used: immunoSEQ multiplex PCR; TCRdb lists only in-frame clones, some missing. The sample holds around 78,000 clones, 91% seen once. The time point here: week 5, during vaccination. The content of each vaccine dose was 300 ug of mutant IDH1 20-mer peptide, and topical imiquimod accompanied it. V lost 1 base and J lost 0; bases outside the gene matches: 16. This CDR3 region has 22 residues. Germline CDR1 is ENHRY and CDR2 is SYGVKD. This TCR was recovered from a woman aged 50 to 60 with glioma. The genes are TRBV10-3 and TRBJ2-2, with TRBD2 matching over 11 bases. The source material was PBMCs, sampled from a glioma patient whose treatment included an IDH1 peptide vaccine. The CDR3 bases are TGTGCCATCAGTGAGTGGTGGGGGCGGCTAGCGGGAGGAAAATCGAACACCGGGGAGCTGTTTTTT. It translates to CAISEWWGRLAGGKSNTGELFF.